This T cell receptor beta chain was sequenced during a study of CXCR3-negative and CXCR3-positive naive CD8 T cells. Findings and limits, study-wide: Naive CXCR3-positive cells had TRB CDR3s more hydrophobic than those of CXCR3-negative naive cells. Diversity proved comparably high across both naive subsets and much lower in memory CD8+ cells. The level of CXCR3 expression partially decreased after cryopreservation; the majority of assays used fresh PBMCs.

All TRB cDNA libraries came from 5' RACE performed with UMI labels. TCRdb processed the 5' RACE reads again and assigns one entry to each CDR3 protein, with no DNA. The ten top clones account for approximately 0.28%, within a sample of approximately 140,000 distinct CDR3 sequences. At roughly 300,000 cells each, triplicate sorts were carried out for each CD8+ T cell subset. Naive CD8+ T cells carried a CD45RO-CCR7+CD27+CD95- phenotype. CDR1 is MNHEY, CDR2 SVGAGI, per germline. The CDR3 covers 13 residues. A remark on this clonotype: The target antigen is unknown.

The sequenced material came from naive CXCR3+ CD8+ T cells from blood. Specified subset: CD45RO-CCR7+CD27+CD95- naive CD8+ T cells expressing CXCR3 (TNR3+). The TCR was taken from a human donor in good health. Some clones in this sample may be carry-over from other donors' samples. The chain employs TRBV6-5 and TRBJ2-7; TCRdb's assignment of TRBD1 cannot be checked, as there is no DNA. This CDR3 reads CASRGQNFYEQYF.